One T cell receptor (beta chain) is described in this entry. The antigen is unknown. From germline, CDR1 is MNHEY and CDR2 SVGEGT. The CDR3 extends over 13 amino acids. Trimming stripped 3 bases from V and 4 bases from J, with 6 bases between. This sample stems from a study of T cell responses to AZD1222 COVID-19 vaccine. TCRdb's copy holds only in-frame clones and misses some; the assay was immunoSEQ multiplex PCR. In the table there are around 99,000 clones, 70% to 90% of which are singletons. Study outcomes and limitations: Clonal diversity was possibly underestimated; the donors were predominantly white British and more often female. Nearly half of unique spike-specific TCRs reportedly avoided B.1.351 and B.1.1.7 mutated regions.

The material was peripheral blood, obtained 28 days after the second AZD1222 dose. V is TRBV6-2 or TRBV6-3 and J is TRBJ2-2; D remains unclear. This clonotype was obtained from an adult who received the AZD1222 COVID-19 vaccine. CDR3 sequence: CASSYPPTGELFF. The CDR3 DNA reads TGTGCCAGCAGTTATCCGCCCACCGGGGAGCTGTTTTTT.